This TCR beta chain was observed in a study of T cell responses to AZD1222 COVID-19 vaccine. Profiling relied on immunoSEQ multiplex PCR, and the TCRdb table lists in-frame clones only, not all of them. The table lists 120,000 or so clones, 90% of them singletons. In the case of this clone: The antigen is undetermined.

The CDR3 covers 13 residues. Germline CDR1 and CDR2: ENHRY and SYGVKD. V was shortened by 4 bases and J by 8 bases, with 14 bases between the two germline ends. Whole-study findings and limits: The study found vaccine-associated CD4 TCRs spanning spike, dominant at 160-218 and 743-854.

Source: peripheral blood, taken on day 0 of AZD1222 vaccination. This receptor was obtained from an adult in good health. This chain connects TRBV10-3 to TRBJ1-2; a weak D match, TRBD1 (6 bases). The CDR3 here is CAISGPGQEGYTF. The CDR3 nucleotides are TGTGCCATCAGTGGTCCGGGACAAGAAGGCTACACCTTC.